The source of this T cell receptor (beta chain) is a study of cytotoxic CD8 clonotypes in ibrutinib-treated CLL. Study information: Patient counts were some 11 relapsed/refractory, approximately 15 treatment-naive and around 18 IGHV unmutated.

The data were produced by immunoSEQ multiplex PCR, yet TCRdb's version contains in-frame clones alone and is incomplete. The sample yields 11,000 to 15,000 clones, roughly 50% seen once. The germline V gene has CDR1 SGHNT and CDR2 YYREEE (reference sequence). Unmatched junction bases numbered 10, after V lost 4 bases and J lost 4 bases. CDR3 length: 16 residues. Sequenced material: PBMCs, taken at an approximately 26-month disease-progression time point, from a patient treated with ibrutinib. The chain joins TRBV5-4 to TRBJ2-3, with 9 bases that match TRBD2. The TCR originated in a human donor with chronic lymphocytic leukemia. CDR3 region: CASSGGFGGGADTQYF. In DNA form, the CDR3 reads TGTGCCAGCAGCGGAGGATTTGGCGGGGGGGCAGATACGCAGTATTTT.